This TCR beta chain is from a study of T cells in narcolepsy (dated 2018 in TCRdb). In the study overall: Patients with narcolepsy type 1 or type 2 (NT1, NT2) were enrolled in the study together with healthy control donors. The study used TCR Vbeta sequencing to track clonotypes in blood and CSF while looking for autoreactive T cells in narcolepsy patients that target self-antigens of hypocretin neurons (hypocretin, TRIB2).

Points the paper makes about the study in general: Plots comparing CSF and blood CD4+ T cell clonotypes from the same patient highlighted HCRT-specific and TRIB2-specific autoreactive clonotypes. Some blood memory CD4+ repertoires from patients and controls contained no sequences matching autoreactive T cell clones. Numbers of sequenced blood memory CD4+ clonotypes were comparable, averaging approximately 40,000 in patients and over 30,000 in controls. Autoreactive clonotypes were reported to be detected serially in the blood of the same patients and of different patients, but not in the blood of healthy controls.

A word on this clone: Its antigen remains unidentified. No much larger clone exists at a distance of one base, and base qualities are not known.

V lost 1 base and J lost 3 bases; the stretch between them is 4 bases long. Taken from cysteine to phenylalanine, the CDR3 has 13 residues. The kept DNA is CDR3 alone, 39 bases in frame from the first base. CDR1 and CDR2 (SGHDN, FVKESK) derive from the germline V gene. Receptors were amplified or captured by the immunoSEQ multiplex PCR assay. This immuneACCESS table, as held by TCRdb, lists in-frame sequences with V and J called but not all clones. Of the missing ones, under half trace to an unresolved V gene in checked studies; the others have no known cause. Within this sample are some 30,000 clones, with 70% to 80% of them counted one time only. The top ten hold 1.1% of the sample. For TCR Vbeta sequencing, memory CD4+ T cells were sorted ex vivo from the peripheral blood of both healthy controls and narcolepsy patients.

Sequenced: CD45RA- memory CD4+ T cells from PBMCs. This specimen's cell subset or site label, interpreted: memory T cells sorted ex vivo from peripheral blood. The source is a human donor with narcolepsy. The chain was built from TRBV14 and TRBJ1-3; no D gene can be assigned with confidence. The CDR3 reads as follows: CASSQVGGNTIYF. The DNA sequence reads TGTGCCAGCAGCCAAGTTGGTGGAAACACCATATATTTT.